This T cell receptor (beta chain) is drawn from a study of blood T cell repertoires in COVID-19. Study background: Both acute and convalescent COVID-19 samples were obtained from the United States, Italy and Spain. Nucleic acid was either cDNA or gDNA, and it came from T cells, B-cell-depleted T cells, or PBMCs.

V was pared by 1 base and J by 4 bases, with 5 bases of the junction left unmatched. The germline V gene encodes CDR1 SGHVS and CDR2 FQNEAQ. The CDR3 is 15 residues long. Study processing details: Cell counts per sample came from amplifying reference gene primers. TCRdb keeps only in-frame clones here, not all; method: immunoSEQ multiplex PCR. V, J and clone size were drawn from that table, and D and trimming were deduced from the DNA. The table records 200,000 to 250,000 clones, approximately 91% of them present only once. The sample comprised peripheral blood. This rearrangement joins TRBV7-8 to TRBJ1-2; 8 nucleotides match TRBD1. This clonotype was sampled from a woman aged 55-69 years with acute or convalescent COVID-19. CDR3 nucleotide sequence: TGTGCCAGCAGCTTAGAAAACAGGGGGAGCTATGGCTACACCTTC. Its protein product is CASSLENRGSYGYTF.